Listed below are T cell receptor beta chains from one sample, sequenced in a study of cytomegalovirus exposure and HLA in healthy donors. Libraries were prepared by immunoSEQ multiplex PCR; TCRdb keeps only in-frame clonotypes and omits some of them. This table has 110,000 to 150,000 clones, roughly 10% appearing once. Sequencing was performed on PBMCs. The receptors were sampled from a man aged 45-60 years in good health and CMV-seronegative. CDR3s include the opening cysteine and the closing phenylalanine or tryptophan. The D gene is left open where the match is weak. A clone size is listed for some rows: how often the clone was seen (once, few, many), or a class if it is expanded.

TRBV28	TRBJ2-5	TRBD2	-	CASRVTSGRGLGATQYF	TGTGCCAGCAGGGTGACTAGCGGGAGGGGGCTCGGGGCGACCCAGTACTTC
TRBV2	TRBJ1-2	-	few	CASFSGQNYGYTF	TGTGCCAGCTTCTCTGGGCAGAACTATGGCTACACCTTC
TRBV7-2	TRBJ2-7	-	once	CASSLKAITYEQYF	TGTGCCAGCAGCTTAAAAGCGATCACCTACGAGCAGTACTTC
TRBV30	TRBJ1-1	-	few	CAWVSTVSPSGAFF	TGTGCCTGGGTCTCGACAGTATCCCCCTCCGGAGCTTTCTTT
TRBV4-1	TRBJ2-5	TRBD2	-	CASSQGSGGAGETQYF	TGCGCCAGCAGCCAAGGTAGCGGGGGGGCCGGGGAGACCCAGTACTTC
TRBV27	TRBJ2-1	-	few	CASSLYNEQFF	TGTGCCAGCAGCTTGTACAATGAGCAGTTCTTC
TRBV9	TRBJ2-7	TRBD2	few	CASSVSGTPYEQYF	TGTGCCAGCAGCGTTAGCGGGACCCCCTACGAGCAGTACTTC
TRBV5-1	TRBJ2-7	-	-	CASSGTTYEQYF	TGCGCCAGCAGCGGCACCACCTACGAGCAGTACTTC
TRBV25-1	TRBJ1-5	TRBD1	few	CASSGTGRHQPQHF	TGTGCCAGCAGTGGGACAGGGAGGCATCAGCCCCAGCATTTT
TRBV6-5	TRBJ1-3	TRBD1	-	CASSDRGRGNTIYF	TGTGCCAGCAGTGACAGGGGGCGAGGAAACACCATATATTTT
TRBV2	TRBJ2-6	-	-	CASSDNVLVSGANVLTF	TGTGCCAGCAGTGACAACGTCCTAGTGTCTGGGGCCAACGTCCTGACTTTC
TRBV7-3	TRBJ2-6	TRBD2	-	CASSLRGGGPNVLTF	TGTGCCAGCAGCTTAAGGGGCGGGGGGCCCAACGTCCTGACTTTC
TRBV6-6	TRBJ2-7	TRBD1	-	CASSIGTASTYEQYF	TGTGCCAGCAGTATTGGGACAGCCTCCACCTACGAGCAGTACTTC
TRBV30	TRBJ2-7	TRBD2	-	CAWSGFGEGWHEQYF	TGTGCCTGGAGTGGATTTGGGGAGGGGTGGCACGAGCAGTACTTC
TRBV10-1	TRBJ2-3	-	few	CASSATRSADTQYF	TGCGCCAGCAGTGCGACCAGGTCGGCAGATACGCAGTATTTT
TRBV27	TRBJ1-2	-	few	CASSLEANYGYTF	TGTGCCAGCAGTTTGGAGGCGAACTATGGCTACACCTTC
TRBV2	TRBJ1-5	-	few	CASGGTPSNSNQHQHF	TGTGCCAGCGGGGGGACCCCATCGAATAGCAATCAGCACCAGCATTTT
TRBV10-3	TRBJ2-3	TRBD2	few	CAISEPSGSSTDTQYF	TGTGCCATCAGTGAACCTAGCGGCTCTAGCACAGATACGCAGTATTTT
TRBV21-1	TRBJ2-7	-	-	CASTWDRGPYEQYF	TGTGCCAGCACCTGGGACAGGGGACCCTACGAGCAGTACTTC
TRBV5-1	TRBJ1-1	TRBD1	few	CASSLTSGQGHGEAFF	TGCGCCAGCAGCTTGACGTCGGGACAGGGACACGGTGAAGCTTTCTTT
TRBV29-1	TRBJ2-7	TRBD1	-	CSVFDRGSSYEQYF	TGCAGCGTATTCGACAGGGGGAGTTCCTACGAGCAGTACTTC
TRBV27	TRBJ2-6	-	few	CASKLRDNNPSGANVLTF	TGTGCCAGTAAACTCCGGGATAACAATCCCTCTGGGGCCAACGTCCTGACTTTC
TRBV11-2	TRBJ1-3	-	few	CASRPSGRRSGNTIYF	TGTGCCAGCAGACCCAGTGGCAGGCGCTCTGGAAACACCATATATTTT
TRBV30	TRBJ1-2	TRBD1	-	CAWSVGQGAYGYTF	TGTGCCTGGAGTGTTGGACAGGGGGCCTATGGCTACACCTTC
TRBV6-5	TRBJ2-7	-	-	CASSYSGASYEQYF	TGTGCCAGCAGTTACTCAGGGGCGTCCTACGAGCAGTACTTC
TRBV18	TRBJ2-3	-	once	CASSPEQVRYF	TGTGCCAGCTCACCAGAGCAGGTTCGGTATTTT
TRBV28	TRBJ1-2	TRBD1	few	CASSSDRTFHYGYTF	TGTGCCAGCAGCTCGGACAGGACTTTCCACTATGGCTACACCTTC
TRBV19	TRBJ1-2	TRBD1	few	CASTPGQVTLNYGYTF	TGTGCCAGTACCCCGGGACAGGTGACCCTTAACTATGGCTACACCTTC
TRBV5-6	TRBJ2-7	-	few	CASSWEDEQYF	TGTGCCAGCAGCTGGGAGGACGAGCAGTACTTC
TRBV30	TRBJ1-1	-	-	CAWNEGNTEAFF	TGTGCCTGGAACGAGGGGAACACTGAAGCTTTCTTT
TRBV7-3	TRBJ1-1	-	-	CASSLEVGNTEAFF	TGTGCCAGCAGCCTCGAGGTAGGGAACACTGAAGCTTTCTTT
TRBV9	TRBJ1-2	-	few	CASSPFGGDGYGYTF	TGTGCCAGCAGCCCATTTGGGGGGGACGGCTATGGCTACACCTTC
TRBV5-4	TRBJ2-5	TRBD1	few	CASSVRDRIRAQYF	TGTGCCAGCAGCGTGAGGGACAGGATAAGAGCCCAGTACTTC
TRBV2	TRBJ1-2	TRBD1	few	CASKGQVNNYGYTF	TGTGCCAGCAAAGGACAGGTGAATAACTATGGCTACACCTTC
TRBV19	TRBJ1-4	TRBD1	few	CASSMFFGTGGLNEKLFF	TGTGCCAGTAGTATGTTCTTTGGGACAGGGGGCCTTAATGAAAAACTGTTTTTT
TRBV5-4	TRBJ2-2	TRBD2	few	CASGAGGGANTGELFF	TGTGCCAGCGGGGCGGGCGGGGGAGCGAACACCGGGGAGCTGTTTTTT
TRBV30	TRBJ1-1	-	few	CAWSQQTVNTEAFF	TGTGCCTGGAGCCAACAGACAGTGAACACTGAAGCTTTCTTT
TRBV9	TRBJ2-3	TRBD2	-	CASSAPLGVRLAGGPTDTQYF	TGTGCCAGCAGCGCACCGCTGGGGGTGCGACTAGCGGGAGGACCCACAGATACGCAGTATTTT
TRBV11-2	TRBJ2-7	-	few	CASSLWDSISYEQYF	TGTGCCAGCAGCTTATGGGACTCAATCTCCTACGAGCAGTACTTC
TRBV7-2	TRBJ2-7	-	few	CASSSRGAVYEQYF	TGTGCCAGCAGCTCCAGGGGCGCCGTCTACGAGCAGTACTTC
TRBV5-1	TRBJ1-1	-	-	CASSVSGVLNMNTEAFF	TGCGCCAGCAGCGTCTCAGGGGTCCTGAATATGAACACTGAAGCTTTCTTT
TRBV6-6	TRBJ1-4	-	once	CASSYGRGLFF	TGTGCCAGCAGTTACGGTAGGGGGCTGTTTTTT